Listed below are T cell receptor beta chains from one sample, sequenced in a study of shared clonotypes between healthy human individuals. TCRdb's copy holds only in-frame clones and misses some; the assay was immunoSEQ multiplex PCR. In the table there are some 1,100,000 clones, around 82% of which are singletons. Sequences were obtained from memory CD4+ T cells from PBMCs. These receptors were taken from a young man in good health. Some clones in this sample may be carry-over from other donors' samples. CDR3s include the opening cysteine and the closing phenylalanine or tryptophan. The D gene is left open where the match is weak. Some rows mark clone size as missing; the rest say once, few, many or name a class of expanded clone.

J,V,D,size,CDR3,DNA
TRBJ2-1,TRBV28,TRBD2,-,CASGGRLAVGKQFF,TGTGCCAGCGGAGGGAGACTAGCGGTGGGGAAGCAGTTCTTC
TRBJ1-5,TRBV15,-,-,CATSRGSRVPQHF,TGTGCCACCAGCAGAGGGTCGAGGGTGCCCCAGCATTTT
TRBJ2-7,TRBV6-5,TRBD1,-,CASRKDRGAYEQYF,TGTGCCAGCAGGAAGGACAGGGGGGCCTACGAGCAGTACTTC
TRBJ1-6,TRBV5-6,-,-,CASSSGVGGSPLHF,TGTGCCAGCAGTTCGGGCGTGGGGGGATCACCCCTCCACTTT
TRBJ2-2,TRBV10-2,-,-,CASSEMGRVGTGELFF,TGCGCCAGCAGTGAGATGGGCAGGGTTGGCACCGGGGAGCTGTTTTTT
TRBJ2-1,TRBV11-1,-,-,CASSLMDYNEQFF,TGTGCCAGCAGCCTCATGGACTACAATGAGCAGTTCTTC
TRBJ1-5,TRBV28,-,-,CASKKTGPWDSNQPQHF,TGTGCCAGCAAGAAGACAGGCCCATGGGATAGCAATCAGCCCCAGCATTTT
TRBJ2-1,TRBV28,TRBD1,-,CASSPLFGQGLNEQFF,TGTGCCAGCAGCCCATTATTCGGACAGGGTTTAAATGAGCAGTTCTTC
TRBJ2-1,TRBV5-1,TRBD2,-,CASSPLAGSYNEQFF,TGCGCCAGCAGCCCTCTAGCGGGATCCTACAATGAGCAGTTCTTC
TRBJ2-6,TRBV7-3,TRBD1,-,CASSPGTAGANVLTF,TGTGCCAGCAGCCCCGGGACAGCTGGGGCCAACGTCCTGACTTTC
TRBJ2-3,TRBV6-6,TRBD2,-,CASSYSTSGMGDTQYF,TGTGCCAGCAGTTACTCGACTAGCGGAATGGGAGATACGCAGTATTTT
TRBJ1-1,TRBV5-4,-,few,CASSLGTVNTEAFF,TGTGCCAGCAGCTTGGGGACGGTGAACACTGAAGCTTTCTTT
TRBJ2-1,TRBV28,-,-,CASSPSGSYNEQFF,TGTGCCAGCAGCCCCAGTGGCTCCTACAATGAGCAGTTCTTC
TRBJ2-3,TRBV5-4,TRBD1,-,CASRPGTGSTDTQYF,TGTGCCAGCAGGCCCGGGACAGGGTCAACAGATACGCAGTATTTT
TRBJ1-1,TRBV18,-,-,CASSGGEQRMNTEAFF,TGTGCCAGCTCAGGTGGAGAACAGCGGATGAACACTGAAGCTTTCTTT
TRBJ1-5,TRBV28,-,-,CASSLEGVSHQPQHF,TGTGCCAGCAGTTTAGAAGGGGTTAGCCATCAGCCCCAGCATTTT
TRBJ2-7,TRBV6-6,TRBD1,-,CASSRAHRQGYEQYF,TGTGCCAGCAGTAGAGCTCATCGACAGGGCTACGAGCAGTACTTC
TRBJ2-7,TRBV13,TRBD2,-,CASSPSLTSGRSEQYF,TGTGCCAGCAGCCCGTCCCTGACTAGCGGGAGAAGTGAGCAGTACTTC
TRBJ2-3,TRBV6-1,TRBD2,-,CASSATSGSTDTQYF,TGTGCCAGCAGTGCCACTAGCGGGAGCACAGATACGCAGTATTTT
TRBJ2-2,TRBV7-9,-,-,CASSLGTDTGELFF,TGTGCCAGCAGCTTAGGGACAGACACCGGGGAGCTGTTTTTT
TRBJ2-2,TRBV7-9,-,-,CASSLDSTGELFF,TGTGCCAGCAGCTTAGACAGCACCGGGGAGCTGTTTTTT
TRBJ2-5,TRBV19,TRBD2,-,CASSIVKTSAETQYF,TGTGCCAGTAGTATAGTCAAGACTAGCGCGGAGACCCAGTACTTC
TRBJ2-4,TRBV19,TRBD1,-,CASSFHQGAWIQYF,TGTGCCAGTAGTTTTCATCAGGGGGCTTGGATTCAGTACTTC
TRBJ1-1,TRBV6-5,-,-,CVSSYQGPGTEAFF,TGTGTCAGCAGTTACCAGGGCCCCGGGACTGAAGCTTTCTTT
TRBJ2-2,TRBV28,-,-,CASSTRHGVENTGELFF,TGTGCCAGCAGTACCCGCCATGGGGTGGAGAACACCGGGGAGCTGTTTTTT
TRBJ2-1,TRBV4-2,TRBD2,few,CASSQGGSLRVNEQFF,TGTGCCAGCAGCCAAGGCGGGAGCCTCCGGGTCAATGAGCAGTTCTTC